This TCR beta chain was recovered during a study of shared clonotypes between healthy human individuals. Germline loops: CDR1 LNHNV, CDR2 YYDKDF (reference sequence). The CDR3 runs to 14 residues. V lost 0 bases, J lost 0 bases, and 5 bases lay in between. Some clones are missing from TCRdb's copy, which holds only in-frame ones; the method was immunoSEQ multiplex PCR. This table has hundreds of thousands of clones, 90% to 97% appearing once. CD45RO-negative, CCR7-positively selected cells formed the naive CD8 fraction, excluding terminally differentiated effector memory CD45RA+ cells. Sequenced material: naive CD8+ T cells sorted from blood. The chain links TRBV15 to TRBJ2-5; no clear D. The sequence came from a young woman in good health. In nucleotides, the CDR3 is TGTGCCACCAGCAGAGATAGTAACCAAGAGACCCAGTACTTC. Translation: CATSRDSNQETQYF.